Listed below are T cell receptor beta chains from one sample, sequenced in a study of cytomegalovirus exposure and HLA in healthy donors. Produced via immunoSEQ multiplex PCR; TCRdb's table is partial and in-frame only. The sample holds under 250,000 clones; approximately 90% are singletons and the top ten take 2.5% to 3%. The specimen sequenced was PBMCs. These receptors were collected from a man between 18 and 35 years old in good health and CMV-seronegative. Both conserved end residues are part of each CDR3. The D gene is left open where the match is weak. The listing skips clone size in some rows; elsewhere it reads once, few, many or a size class.

V gene	D gene	clone size	J gene	CDR3 protein	CDR3 DNA
TRBV11-2	-	-	TRBJ2-6	CASSLTAGLPLGANVLTF	TGTGCCAGCAGCTTAACGGCAGGTTTGCCTCTGGGGGCCAACGTCCTGACTTTC
TRBV27	-	-	TRBJ2-7	CASSWSDSYEQYF	TGTGCCAGCAGTTGGTCAGACAGCTACGAGCAGTACTTC
TRBV10-2	TRBD1	few	TRBJ1-2	CASGGQGNGYTF	TGCGCCAGCGGGGGACAGGGTAATGGCTACACCTTC
TRBV2	-	-	TRBJ2-7	CASRTGLSMGEQYF	TGTGCCAGCAGAACCGGACTATCCATGGGCGAGCAGTACTTC
TRBV15	-	once	TRBJ1-1	CATSRDRVEGNTEAFF	TGTGCCACCAGCAGAGACAGGGTGGAGGGGAACACTGAAGCTTTCTTT
TRBV7-4	TRBD1	-	TRBJ1-5	CASSLGQASNQPQHF	TGTGCCAGCAGCCTAGGACAGGCTAGCAATCAGCCCCAGCATTTT
TRBV4-3	-	-	TRBJ1-6	CASSQARGVYNSPLHF	TGCGCCAGCAGCCAAGCTCGGGGAGTCTATAATTCACCCCTCCACTTT
TRBV28	TRBD2	-	TRBJ2-7	CASREAGAYEQYF	TGTGCCAGCAGGGAAGCGGGAGCCTACGAGCAGTACTTC
TRBV30	-	-	TRBJ2-3	CAWSVRGNSYTQYF	TGTGCCTGGAGTGTACGGGGGAATTCATATACGCAGTATTTT
TRBV5-1	-	-	TRBJ2-1	CASSLETVVTSEQFF	TGCGCCAGCAGCTTGGAGACAGTTGTCACCAGTGAGCAGTTCTTC
TRBV4-3	-	-	TRBJ2-3	CASSAAGFTDTQYF	TGCGCCAGCAGCGCAGCGGGTTTCACAGATACGCAGTATTTT
TRBV2	TRBD1	-	TRBJ1-2	CASSEYQGAGYGYTF	TGTGCCAGCAGCGAATACCAGGGGGCTGGCTATGGCTACACCTTC
TRBV7-3	TRBD2	-	TRBJ2-7	CASSYASGTYEQYF	TGTGCCAGCAGCTATGCCAGCGGGACCTACGAGCAGTACTTC
TRBV7-9	TRBD1	-	TRBJ2-7	CASSLTGGYEQYF	TGTGCCAGCAGCCTCACAGGGGGCTACGAGCAGTACTTC
TRBV4-3	-	-	TRBJ1-2	CASSQEAGGYGYTF	TGCGCCAGCAGCCAAGAAGCGGGCGGCTATGGCTACACCTTC
TRBV6-6	-	-	TRBJ1-2	CASWGRIYGYTF	TGTGCCAGCTGGGGCCGGATCTATGGCTACACCTTC
TRBV5-4	-	once	TRBJ1-6	CASSLGQGSAYNSPLHF	TGTGCCAGCAGCTTGGGGCAGGGGAGCGCCTATAATTCACCCCTCCACTTT
TRBV18	TRBD2	-	TRBJ2-7	CASSPRTRKYEQYF	TGTGCCAGCTCACCCCGGACTAGAAAGTACGAGCAGTACTTC
TRBV18	-	-	TRBJ1-1	CASSPGRNTEAFF	TGTGCCAGCTCACCAGGCAGGAACACTGAAGCTTTCTTT
TRBV7-9	TRBD1	-	TRBJ2-7	CASSFGQGASYEQYF	TGTGCCAGCAGCTTCGGACAGGGGGCGTCCTACGAGCAGTACTTC
TRBV4-2	-	-	TRBJ1-3	CASSQDRPRRGNTIYF	TGTGCCAGCAGCCAAGATCGTCCCAGGAGGGGAAACACCATATATTTT
TRBV6-4	-	-	TRBJ2-1	CASSVEVGGEQFF	TGTGCCAGCAGTGTCGAAGTTGGCGGTGAGCAGTTCTTC
TRBV5-1	TRBD2	-	TRBJ2-1	CASMPRAGGIFYNEQFF	TGCGCCAGCATGCCCCGAGCGGGGGGGATCTTCTACAATGAGCAGTTCTTC
TRBV15	-	-	TRBJ1-2	CATSNPTGLDGYTF	TGTGCCACCAGCAACCCGACAGGATTGGATGGCTACACCTTC
TRBV27	-	-	TRBJ2-7	CASSLVAGAYEQYF	TGTGCCAGCAGTTTGGTCGCAGGGGCCTACGAGCAGTACTTC
TRBV11-2	-	-	TRBJ2-1	CASTLGGQGEQFF	TGTGCCAGCACGCTCGGGGGGCAGGGTGAGCAGTTCTTC
TRBV6-4	TRBD2	-	TRBJ2-3	CASTGTNQYF	TGTGCCAGCACCGGGACTAATCAGTATTTT
TRBV30	TRBD1	-	TRBJ2-2	CAWGTGAIPGELFF	TGTGCCTGGGGGACAGGGGCGATCCCCGGGGAGCTGTTTTTT
TRBV28	TRBD1	-	TRBJ2-7	CASSSPGQIYEQYF	TGTGCCAGCAGTTCACCGGGACAGATCTACGAGCAGTACTTC
TRBV29-1	-	few	TRBJ1-2	CSVDPEGNYGYTF	TGCAGCGTTGACCCAGAGGGTAACTATGGCTACACCTTC
TRBV2	TRBD1	-	TRBJ2-7	CASSPGQDYEQYF	TGTGCCAGCAGTCCTGGACAGGATTACGAGCAGTACTTC
TRBV19	-	-	TRBJ2-5	CASSIDRGTAAKTQYF	TGTGCCAGTAGTATAGATCGGGGAACTGCCGCAAAGACCCAGTACTTC
TRBV11-2	TRBD1	-	TRBJ2-5	CASSLDRGTGYQETQYF	TGTGCCAGCAGCTTAGATCGGGGGACAGGGTACCAAGAGACCCAGTACTTC
TRBV11-2	TRBD1	-	TRBJ2-1	CASSLDRGDEQFF	TGTGCCAGCAGCTTGGACAGGGGAGATGAGCAGTTCTTC
TRBV6-6	-	-	TRBJ2-4	CASSPAGSAKNIQYF	TGTGCCAGCAGTCCTGCGGGGTCAGCCAAAAACATTCAGTACTTC
TRBV15	-	-	TRBJ1-3	CATSRDISSGNTIYF	TGTGCCACCAGCAGAGATATCAGTTCTGGAAACACCATATATTTT
TRBV5-1	-	once	TRBJ1-6	CASSLVLRVNSPLHF	TGCGCCAGCAGCTTGGTTCTCCGGGTGAATTCACCCCTCCACTTT
TRBV11-2	-	-	TRBJ2-7	CASSLDWAYEQYF	TGTGCCAGCAGCTTAGACTGGGCTTACGAGCAGTACTTC
TRBV28	TRBD1	-	TRBJ1-5	CASFQDRAQPQHF	TGTGCCAGCTTCCAGGACAGGGCTCAGCCCCAGCATTTT
TRBV5-1	-	-	TRBJ2-3	CASSPGGQGTDTQYF	TGCGCCAGCAGCCCAGGGGGGCAGGGCACAGATACGCAGTATTTT